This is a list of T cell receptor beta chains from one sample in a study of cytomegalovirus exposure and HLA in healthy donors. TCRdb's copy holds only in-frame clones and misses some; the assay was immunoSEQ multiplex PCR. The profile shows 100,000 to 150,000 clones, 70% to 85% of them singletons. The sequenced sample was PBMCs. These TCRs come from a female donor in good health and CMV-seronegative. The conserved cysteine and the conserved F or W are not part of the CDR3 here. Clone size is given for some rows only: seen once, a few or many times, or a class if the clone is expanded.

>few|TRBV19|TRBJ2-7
ASTPGQGAKTYEQY
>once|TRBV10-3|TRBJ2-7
AISESRDRSHEQY
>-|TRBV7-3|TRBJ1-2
ASSPREATGTGNYGYT
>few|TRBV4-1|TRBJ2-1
ASSPGQGASGRAPNEQF
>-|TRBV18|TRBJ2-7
ASSPDLAGVYEQY
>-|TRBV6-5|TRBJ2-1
ASSDGLASNEQF
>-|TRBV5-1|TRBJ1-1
ASSLRQGRPNTEAF
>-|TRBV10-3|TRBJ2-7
AISEPNGLAGRTYEQY
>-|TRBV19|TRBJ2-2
ASSARRTGELF
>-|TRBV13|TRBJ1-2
ASSLEARGRYGYT
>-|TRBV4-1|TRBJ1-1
ASSQETGLSTEAF
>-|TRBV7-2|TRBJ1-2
ASSLVRGANYGYT
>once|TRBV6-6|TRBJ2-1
ASRTGTSGRNEQF
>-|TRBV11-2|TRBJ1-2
ASSSRQANYGYT
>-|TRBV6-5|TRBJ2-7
ASSYGGQDEQY
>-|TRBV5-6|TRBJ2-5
ASSLGTVQETQY
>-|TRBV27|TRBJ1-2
ASRDTGSNYGYT
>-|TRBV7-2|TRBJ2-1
ASSLVAGTYNEQF
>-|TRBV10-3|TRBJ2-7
AIARAVTYEQY
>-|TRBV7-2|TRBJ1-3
ASSRTGVGFSGNTIY
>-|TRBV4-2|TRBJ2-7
ASSQVGPGAYEQY
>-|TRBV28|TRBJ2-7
ASSSERDSFSYEQY
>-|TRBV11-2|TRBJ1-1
ASSLSNLDRGRTNTEAF
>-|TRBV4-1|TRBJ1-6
ASSQDTRRAYDSPLH
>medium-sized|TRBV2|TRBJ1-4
ASTSSGKLF
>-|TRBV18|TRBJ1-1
ASSPPRPGGNTEAF
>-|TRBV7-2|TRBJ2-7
ASSLMGLATYEQY
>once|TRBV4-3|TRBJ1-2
ASSQGAANYGYT
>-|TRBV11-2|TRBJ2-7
ASTDPGQGIYEQY
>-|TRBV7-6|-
ASSLRVAETYEQY
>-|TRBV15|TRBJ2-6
ATSRGTSGANVLT
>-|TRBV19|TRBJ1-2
ASSGRRQGSDYGYT
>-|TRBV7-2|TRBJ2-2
ASSVLAGEVTGELF
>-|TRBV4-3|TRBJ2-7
ASSQAGQNEQY
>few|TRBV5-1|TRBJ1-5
ASSLEHRGGPQH
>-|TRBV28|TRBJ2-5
ASSYGGRTAGTQY
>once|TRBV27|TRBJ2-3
ASSLSRGRDTQY
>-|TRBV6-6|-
ASSYQGQGAGEQY
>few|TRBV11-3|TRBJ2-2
ASSLGATSEAGELF
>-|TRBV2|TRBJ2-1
ASGAASGLGEQF
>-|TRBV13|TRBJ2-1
ASSSGGLADYNEQF